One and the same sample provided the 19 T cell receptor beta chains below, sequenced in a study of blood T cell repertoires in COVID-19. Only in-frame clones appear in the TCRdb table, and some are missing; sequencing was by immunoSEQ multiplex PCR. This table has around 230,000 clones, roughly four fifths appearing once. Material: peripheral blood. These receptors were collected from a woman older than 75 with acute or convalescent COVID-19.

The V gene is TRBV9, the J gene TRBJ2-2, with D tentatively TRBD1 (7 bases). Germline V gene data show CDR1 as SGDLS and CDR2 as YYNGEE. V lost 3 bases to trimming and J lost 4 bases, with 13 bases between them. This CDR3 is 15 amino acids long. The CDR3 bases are TGTGCCAGCAGCGCGCAGGGGGAGGTCACCGGGGAGCTGTTTTTT. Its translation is CASSAQGEVTGELFF.

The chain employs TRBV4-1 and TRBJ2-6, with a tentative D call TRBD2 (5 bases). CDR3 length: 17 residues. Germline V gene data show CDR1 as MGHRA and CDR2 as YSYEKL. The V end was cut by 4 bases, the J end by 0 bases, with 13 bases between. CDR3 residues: CASSPQQRVSGANVLTF. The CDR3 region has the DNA TGCGCCAGCAGCCCCCAGCAGAGGGTCTCTGGGGCCAACGTCCTGACTTTC.

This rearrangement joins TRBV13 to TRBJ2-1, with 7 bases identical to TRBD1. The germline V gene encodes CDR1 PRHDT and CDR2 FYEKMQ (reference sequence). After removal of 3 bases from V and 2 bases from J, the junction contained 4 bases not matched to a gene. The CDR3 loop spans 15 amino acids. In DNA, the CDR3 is TGTGCCAGCAGCTTCAGGGGGTCAACCTACAATGAGCAGTTCTTC. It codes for CASSFRGSTYNEQFF.

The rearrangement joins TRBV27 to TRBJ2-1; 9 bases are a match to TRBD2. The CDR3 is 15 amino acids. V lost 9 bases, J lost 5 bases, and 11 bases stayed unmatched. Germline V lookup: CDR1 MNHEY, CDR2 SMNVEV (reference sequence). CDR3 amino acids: CASREAGGFDNEQFF. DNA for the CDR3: TGTGCCAGTCGGGAAGCGGGGGGTTTTGACAATGAGCAGTTCTTC.

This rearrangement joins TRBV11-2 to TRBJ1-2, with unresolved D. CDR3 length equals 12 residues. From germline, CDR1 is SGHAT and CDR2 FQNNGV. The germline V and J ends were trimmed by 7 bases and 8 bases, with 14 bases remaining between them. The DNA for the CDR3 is TGTGCCAGCAACTCCCTCGAGGCCGGCTACACCTTC. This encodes CASNSLEAGYTF.

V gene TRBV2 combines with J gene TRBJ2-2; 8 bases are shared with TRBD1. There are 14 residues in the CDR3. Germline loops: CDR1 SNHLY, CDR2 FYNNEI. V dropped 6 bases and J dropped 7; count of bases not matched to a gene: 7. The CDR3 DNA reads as TGTGCCAGCAGCCGGACAGGGTTAAACGGGGAGCTGTTTTTT. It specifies CASSRTGLNGELFF.

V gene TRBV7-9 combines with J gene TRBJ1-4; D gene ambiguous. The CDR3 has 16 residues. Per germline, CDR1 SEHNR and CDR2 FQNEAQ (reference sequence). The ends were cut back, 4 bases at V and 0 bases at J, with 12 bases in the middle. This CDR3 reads CASSSGNLATNEKLFF. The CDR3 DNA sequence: TGTGCCAGCAGCTCGGGGAACCTGGCAACTAATGAAAAACTGTTTTTT.

This CDR3 is CASSPRSGTGSYEQYF. The DNA of the CDR3 is TGTGCCAGCTCACCACGTTCCGGGACTGGCTCCTACGAGCAGTACTTC. This sequence joins TRBV18 and TRBJ2-7; D perhaps matches TRBD2 (6 bases). The CDR3 has 16 amino acids. The germline gives CDR1 KGHSH, CDR2 LQKENI. Trimming shortened V by 1 base and J by 0 bases, and 13 bases separated the two germline ends.

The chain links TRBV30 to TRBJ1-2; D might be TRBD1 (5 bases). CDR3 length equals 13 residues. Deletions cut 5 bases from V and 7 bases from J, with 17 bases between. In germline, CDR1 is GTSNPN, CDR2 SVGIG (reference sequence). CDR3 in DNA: TGTGCCTGGGGCCGCGGAGGGGAGGGTGGCTACACCTTC. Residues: CAWGRGGEGGYTF.

CDR3 in amino acids: CAISGGRGDNEQFF. CDR3 sequence (DNA): TGTGCCATCAGTGGAGGGCGGGGGGACAATGAGCAGTTCTTC. The rearrangement links TRBV10-3 to TRBJ2-1; 8 bases match TRBD2. This CDR3 region has 14 residues. CDR1 and CDR2 (germline): ENHRY, SYGVKD. After removal of 4 bases from V and 5 bases from J, the junction contained 4 bases not matched to a gene.

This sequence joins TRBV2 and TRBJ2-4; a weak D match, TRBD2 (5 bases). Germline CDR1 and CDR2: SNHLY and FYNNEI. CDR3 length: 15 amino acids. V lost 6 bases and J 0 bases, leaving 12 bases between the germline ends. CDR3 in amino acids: CASRGDTPAKNIQYF. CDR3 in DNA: TGTGCCAGCAGGGGAGACACGCCAGCCAAAAACATTCAGTACTTC.

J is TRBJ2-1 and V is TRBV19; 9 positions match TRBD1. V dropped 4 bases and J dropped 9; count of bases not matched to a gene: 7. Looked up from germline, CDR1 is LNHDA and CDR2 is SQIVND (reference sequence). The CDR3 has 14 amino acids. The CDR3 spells CASSTGTGWGEQFF. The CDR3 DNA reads TGTGCCAGTAGTACGGGGACAGGGTGGGGTGAGCAGTTCTTC.

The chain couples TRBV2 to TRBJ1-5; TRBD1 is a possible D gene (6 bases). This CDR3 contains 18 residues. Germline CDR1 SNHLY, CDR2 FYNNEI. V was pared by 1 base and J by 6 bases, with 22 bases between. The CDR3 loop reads CASSEVGLGGGAGQPQHF. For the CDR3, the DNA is TGTGCCAGCAGTGAAGTCGGGTTAGGGGGGGGCGCGGGTCAGCCCCAGCATTTT.

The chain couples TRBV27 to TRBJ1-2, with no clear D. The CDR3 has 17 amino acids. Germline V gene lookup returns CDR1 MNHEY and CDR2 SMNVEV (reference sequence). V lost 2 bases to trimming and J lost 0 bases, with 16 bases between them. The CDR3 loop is CASSLREEGPTNYGYTF. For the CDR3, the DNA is TGTGCCAGCAGTTTACGGGAGGAGGGCCCTACTAACTATGGCTACACCTTC.

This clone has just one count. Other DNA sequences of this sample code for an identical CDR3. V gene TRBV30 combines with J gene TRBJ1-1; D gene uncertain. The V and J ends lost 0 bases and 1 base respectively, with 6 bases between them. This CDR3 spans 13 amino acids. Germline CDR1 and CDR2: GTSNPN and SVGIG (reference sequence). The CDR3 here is CAWSVNRNTEAFF. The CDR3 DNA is TGTGCCTGGAGTGTTAACAGGAACACTGAAGCTTTCTTT.

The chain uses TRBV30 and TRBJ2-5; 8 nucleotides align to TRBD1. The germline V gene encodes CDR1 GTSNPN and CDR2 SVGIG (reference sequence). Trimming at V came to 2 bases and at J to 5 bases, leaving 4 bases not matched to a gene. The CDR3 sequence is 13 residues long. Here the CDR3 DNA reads TGTGCCTGGAGTACCAGGGGGCTGGAGACCCAGTACTTC. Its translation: CAWSTRGLETQYF.

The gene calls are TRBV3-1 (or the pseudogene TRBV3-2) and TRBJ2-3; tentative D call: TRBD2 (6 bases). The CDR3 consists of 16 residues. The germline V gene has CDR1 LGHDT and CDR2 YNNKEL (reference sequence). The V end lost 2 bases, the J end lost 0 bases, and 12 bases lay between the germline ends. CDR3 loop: CASSQSQGLSTDTQYF. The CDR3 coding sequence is TGTGCCAGCAGCCAATCTCAAGGACTAAGCACAGATACGCAGTATTTT.

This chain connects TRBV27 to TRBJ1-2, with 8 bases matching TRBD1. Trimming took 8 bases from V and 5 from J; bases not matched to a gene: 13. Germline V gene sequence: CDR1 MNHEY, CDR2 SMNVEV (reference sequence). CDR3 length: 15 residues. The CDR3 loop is CASSLTPGGRYGYTF. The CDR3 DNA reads TGTGCCAGCTCCTTAACCCCAGGGGGCCGGTATGGCTACACCTTC.

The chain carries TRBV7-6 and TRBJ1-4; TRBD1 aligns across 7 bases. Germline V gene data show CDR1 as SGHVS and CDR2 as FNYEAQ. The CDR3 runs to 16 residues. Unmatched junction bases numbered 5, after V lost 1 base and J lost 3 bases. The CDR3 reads CASSLGVGQSNEKLFF. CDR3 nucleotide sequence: TGTGCCAGCAGCTTAGGTGTGGGACAGTCTAATGAAAAACTGTTTTTT. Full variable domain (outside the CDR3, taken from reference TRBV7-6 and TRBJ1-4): GAGVSQSPRYKVTKRGQDVALRCDPISGHVSLYWYRQALGQGPEFLTYFNYEAQQDKSGLPNDRFSAERPEGSISTLTIQRTEQRDSAMYRCASSLGVGQSNEKLFFGSGTQLSVL.